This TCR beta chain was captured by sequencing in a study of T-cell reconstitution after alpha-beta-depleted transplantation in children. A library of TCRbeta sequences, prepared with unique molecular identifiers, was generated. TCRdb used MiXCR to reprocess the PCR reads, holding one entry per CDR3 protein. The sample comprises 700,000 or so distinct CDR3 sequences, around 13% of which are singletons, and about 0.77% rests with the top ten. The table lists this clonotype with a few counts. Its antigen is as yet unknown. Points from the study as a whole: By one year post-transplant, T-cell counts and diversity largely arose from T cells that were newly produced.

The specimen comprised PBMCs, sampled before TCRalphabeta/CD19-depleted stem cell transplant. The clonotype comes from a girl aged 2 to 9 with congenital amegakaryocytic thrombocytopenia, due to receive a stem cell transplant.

The CDR3 sequence: CASIQTLSWANEQFF. CDR3 DNA sequence: TGTGCCAGCATACAAACCCTTAGTTGGGCCAATGAGCAGTTCTTC. This chain links TRBV2 with TRBJ2-1; D remains ambiguous. V was clipped by 7 bases and J by 6 bases, with 19 bases between them. The CDR3 extends over 15 amino acids. The germline CDR1 and CDR2 sequences are SNHLY and FYNNEI.